The subject of this entry is one TCR beta chain. Its antigen remains unknown. The germline gives CDR1 SGDLS, CDR2 YYNGEE. Trimming shortened V by 2 bases and J by 0 bases, and 12 bases separated the two germline ends. The CDR3 covers 15 residues. The protocol was immunoSEQ multiplex PCR, while the TCRdb copy is restricted to in-frame clones and leaves out a portion. The data contain about 36,000 clones, 77% of them singletons. The data belong to a study of CD4 T cells in relation to SARS-CoV-2 and coronaviruses. Study details: After around 10 days of antigen culture, PBMC TCR beta CDR3s were sequenced.

Study-wide results and caveats: No donor gave both pre-pandemic and post-infection samples. Crossreactive clones expanded significantly less to SARS-CoV-2 than monoreactive clones.

Sequencing input: memory CD4+ T cells from PBMCs, cultured in vitro. The sequence derives from an adult with COVID-19. The chain uses TRBV9 and TRBJ2-7; D might be TRBD1 (6 bases). The CDR3 here is CASSVSPTGSYEQYF. CDR3 coding DNA: TGTGCCAGCAGCGTCTCCCCGACAGGCTCCTACGAGCAGTACTTC. Combining the CDR3 with reference TRBV9 and TRBJ2-7 gives the whole variable domain DSGVTQTPKHLITATGQRVTLRCSPRSGDLSVYWYQQSLDQGLQFLIQYYNGEERAKGNILERFSAQQFPDLHSELNLSSLELGDSALYFCASSVSPTGSYEQYFGPGTRLTVT.